This T cell receptor (beta chain) was obtained from a study of OX40 agonist ivuxolimab in advanced cancers. On the study more broadly: Patients with hepatocellular carcinoma, melanoma, renal cell or head and neck cancer made up the dose-escalation patients.

Some clones are missing from TCRdb's copy, which holds only in-frame ones; the method was immunoSEQ multiplex PCR. Of under 25,000 clones listed, about 87% were seen once; the top ten hold more than 30%. V dropped 2 bases and J dropped 6; count of bases not matched to a gene: 6. Germline lookup yields CDR1 SGHRS and CDR2 YFSETQ. There are 15 residues in the CDR3. The sample in question was CD4+ or CD8+ T cells sorted from blood, obtained in a trial of the OX40 agonist ivuxolimab. The gene calls are TRBV5-1 and TRBJ2-1, with 9 bases aligning to TRBD1. The sequence came from an adult with an advanced solid tumor such as melanoma, head and neck, liver or kidney cancer. CDR3: CASSLPGQGGNEQFF. CDR3 coding DNA: TGCGCCAGCAGCTTACCGGGACAGGGAGGCAATGAGCAGTTCTTC.